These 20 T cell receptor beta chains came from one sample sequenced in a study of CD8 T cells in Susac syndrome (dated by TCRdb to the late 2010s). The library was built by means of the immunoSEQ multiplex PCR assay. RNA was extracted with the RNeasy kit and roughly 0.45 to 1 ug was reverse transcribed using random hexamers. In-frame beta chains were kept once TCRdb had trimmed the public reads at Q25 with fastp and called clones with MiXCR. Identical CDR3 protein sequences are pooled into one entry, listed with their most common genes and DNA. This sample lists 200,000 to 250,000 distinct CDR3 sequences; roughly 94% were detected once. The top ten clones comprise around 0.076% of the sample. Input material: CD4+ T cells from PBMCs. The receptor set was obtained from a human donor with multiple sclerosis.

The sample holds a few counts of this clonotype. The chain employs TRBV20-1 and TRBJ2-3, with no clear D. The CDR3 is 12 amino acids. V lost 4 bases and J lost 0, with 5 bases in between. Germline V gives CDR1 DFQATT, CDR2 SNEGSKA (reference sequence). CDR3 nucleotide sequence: TGCAGTGCTACGGGTAGCACAGATACGCAGTATTTT. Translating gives CSATGSTDTQYF.

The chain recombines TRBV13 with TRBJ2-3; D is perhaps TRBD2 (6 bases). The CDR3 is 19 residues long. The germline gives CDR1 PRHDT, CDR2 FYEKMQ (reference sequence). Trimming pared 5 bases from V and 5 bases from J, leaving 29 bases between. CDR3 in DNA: TGTGCCAGCAGCAGGATCTTTAGTCGAGCGGCCTGGGGGGAAGATACGCAGTATTTT. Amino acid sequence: CASSRIFSRAAWGEDTQYF.

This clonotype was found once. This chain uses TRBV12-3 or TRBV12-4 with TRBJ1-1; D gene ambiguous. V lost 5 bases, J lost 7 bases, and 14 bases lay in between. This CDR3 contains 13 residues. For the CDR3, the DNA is TGTGCCAGCAGTAACCTTGGGTCAAGTGAAGCTTTCTTT. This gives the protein CASSNLGSSEAFF.

CDR3 in amino acids: CASSQARGQGYTEAFF. The CDR3, as DNA: TGCGCCAGCAGCCAAGCCCGGGGACAGGGATACACTGAAGCTTTCTTT. This rearrangement joins TRBV4-1 to TRBJ1-1; 9 nucleotides line up with TRBD1. This CDR3 contains 16 residues. V lost 1 base and J lost 3; bases outside the gene matches: 6. The germline V gene has CDR1 MGHRA and CDR2 YSYEKL.

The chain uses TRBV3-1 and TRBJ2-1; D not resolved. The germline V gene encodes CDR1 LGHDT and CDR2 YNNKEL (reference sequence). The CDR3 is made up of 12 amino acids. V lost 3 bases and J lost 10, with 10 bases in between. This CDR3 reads CASSHEGFEQFF. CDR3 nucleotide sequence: TGTGCCAGCAGCCACGAAGGGTTCGAGCAGTTCTTC.

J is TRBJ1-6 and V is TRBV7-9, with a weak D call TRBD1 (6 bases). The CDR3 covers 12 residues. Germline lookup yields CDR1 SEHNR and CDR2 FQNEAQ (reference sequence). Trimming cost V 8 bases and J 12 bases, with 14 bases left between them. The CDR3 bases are TGTGCCAGCGGGTCAGGGGAGTTACCCCTCCACTTT. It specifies CASGSGELPLHF.

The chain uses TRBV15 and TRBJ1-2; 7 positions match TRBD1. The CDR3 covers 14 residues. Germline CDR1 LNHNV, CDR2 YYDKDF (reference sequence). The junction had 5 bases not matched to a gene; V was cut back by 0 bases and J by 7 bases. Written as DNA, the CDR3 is TGTGCCACCAGCAGAGATCTCACAGGGGTTGGCTACACCTTC. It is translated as CATSRDLTGVGYTF.

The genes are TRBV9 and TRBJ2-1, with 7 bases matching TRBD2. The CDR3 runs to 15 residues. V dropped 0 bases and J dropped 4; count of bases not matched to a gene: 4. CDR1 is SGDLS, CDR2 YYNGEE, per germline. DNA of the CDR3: TGTGCCAGCAGCGTAGGAGAGGGAGGGTACAATGAGCAGTTCTTC. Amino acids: CASSVGEGGYNEQFF.

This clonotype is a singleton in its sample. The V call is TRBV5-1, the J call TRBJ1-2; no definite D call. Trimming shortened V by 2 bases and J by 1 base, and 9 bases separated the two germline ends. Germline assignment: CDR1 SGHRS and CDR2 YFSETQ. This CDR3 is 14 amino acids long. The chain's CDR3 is CASSFGSLNYGYTF. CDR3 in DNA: TGCGCCAGCAGCTTTGGGTCGCTTAACTATGGCTACACCTTC.

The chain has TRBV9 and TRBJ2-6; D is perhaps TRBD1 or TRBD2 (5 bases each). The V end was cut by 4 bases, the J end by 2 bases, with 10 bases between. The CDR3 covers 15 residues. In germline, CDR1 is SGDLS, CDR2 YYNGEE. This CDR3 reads CASSPRGAGANVLTF. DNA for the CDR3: TGTGCCAGCAGCCCCCGAGGGGCTGGGGCCAACGTCCTGACTTTC.

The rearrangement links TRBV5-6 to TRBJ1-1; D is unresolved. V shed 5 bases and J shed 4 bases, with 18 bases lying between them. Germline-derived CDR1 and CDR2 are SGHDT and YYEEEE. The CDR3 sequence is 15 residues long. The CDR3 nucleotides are TGTGCCAGCAGTAACCGGGCCTCCTCCGCCACTGAAGCTTTCTTT. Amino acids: CASSNRASSATEAFF. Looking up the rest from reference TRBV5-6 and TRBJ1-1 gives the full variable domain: DAGVTQSPTHLIKTRGQQVTLRCSPKSGHDTVSWYQQALGQGPQFIFQYYEEEERQRGNFPDRFSGHQFPNYSSELNVNALLLGDSALYLCASSNRASSATEAFFGQGTRLTVV.

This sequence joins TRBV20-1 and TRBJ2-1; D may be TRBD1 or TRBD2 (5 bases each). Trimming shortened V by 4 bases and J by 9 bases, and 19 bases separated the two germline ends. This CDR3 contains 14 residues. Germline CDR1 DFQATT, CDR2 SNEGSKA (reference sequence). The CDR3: CSATNGASLGEQFF. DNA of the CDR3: TGCAGTGCTACCAACGGGGCCTCGTTGGGTGAGCAGTTCTTC.

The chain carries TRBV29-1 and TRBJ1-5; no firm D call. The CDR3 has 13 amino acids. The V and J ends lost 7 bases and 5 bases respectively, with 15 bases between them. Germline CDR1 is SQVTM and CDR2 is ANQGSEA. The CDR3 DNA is TGCAGCGGCGGCGAAGGTTGGGATCAGCCCCAGCATTTT. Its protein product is CSGGEGWDQPQHF.

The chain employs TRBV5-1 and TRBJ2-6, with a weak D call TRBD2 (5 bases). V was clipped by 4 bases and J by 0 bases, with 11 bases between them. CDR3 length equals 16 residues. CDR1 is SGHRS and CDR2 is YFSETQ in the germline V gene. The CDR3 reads CASSPLAASGANVLTF. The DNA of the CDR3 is TGCGCCAGCAGCCCCCTAGCTGCCTCTGGGGCCAACGTCCTGACTTTC.

CDR3 in amino acids: CSASLGTETQYF. The DNA for the CDR3 is TGCAGTGCTAGCTTGGGAACAGAGACCCAGTACTTC. J is TRBJ2-5 and V is TRBV20-1, with D unresolved. Germline V gene lookup returns CDR1 DFQATT and CDR2 SNEGSKA (reference sequence). This CDR3 is 12 amino acids long. The V gene lost 3 bases and the J gene lost 4 bases, with 9 bases spanning the gap.

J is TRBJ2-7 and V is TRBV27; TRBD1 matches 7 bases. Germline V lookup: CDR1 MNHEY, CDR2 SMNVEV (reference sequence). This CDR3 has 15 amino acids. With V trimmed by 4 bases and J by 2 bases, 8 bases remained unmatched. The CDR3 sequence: CASSSPGTATYEQYF. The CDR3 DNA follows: TGTGCCAGCAGTTCCCCTGGGACAGCAACCTACGAGCAGTACTTC.

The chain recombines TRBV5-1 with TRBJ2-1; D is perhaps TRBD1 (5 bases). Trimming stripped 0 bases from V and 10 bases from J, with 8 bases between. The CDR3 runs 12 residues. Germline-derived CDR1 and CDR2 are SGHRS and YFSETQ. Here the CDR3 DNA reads TGCGCCAGCAGCTTGGAGGGGTGGGAGCAGTTCTTC. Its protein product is CASSLEGWEQFF.

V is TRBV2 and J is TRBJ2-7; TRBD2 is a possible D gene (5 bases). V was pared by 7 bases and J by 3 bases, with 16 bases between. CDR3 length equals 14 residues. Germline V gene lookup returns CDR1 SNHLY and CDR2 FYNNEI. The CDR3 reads CASIPGYRVYEQYF. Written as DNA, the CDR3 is TGTGCCAGCATCCCGGGATATAGAGTCTACGAGCAGTACTTC.

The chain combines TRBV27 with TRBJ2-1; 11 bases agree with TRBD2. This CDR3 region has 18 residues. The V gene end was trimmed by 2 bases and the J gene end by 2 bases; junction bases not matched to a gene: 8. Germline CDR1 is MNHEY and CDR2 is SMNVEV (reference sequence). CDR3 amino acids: CASSLPHYSGGAYNEQFF. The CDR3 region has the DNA TGTGCCAGCAGTTTACCCCATTATAGCGGGGGGGCCTACAATGAGCAGTTCTTC.

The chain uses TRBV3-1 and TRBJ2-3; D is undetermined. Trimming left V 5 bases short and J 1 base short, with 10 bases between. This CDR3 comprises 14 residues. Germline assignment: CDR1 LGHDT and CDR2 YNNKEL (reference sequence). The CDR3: CASSSRGGTDTQYF. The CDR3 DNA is TGTGCCAGCAGCTCCCGCGGAGGCACAGATACGCAGTATTTT.